This T cell receptor beta chain was retrieved from a study of blood T cell repertoires in COVID-19. Study-level information: Donors in the United States, Italy and Spain gave samples during acute or convalescent COVID-19.

Sequenced by immunoSEQ multiplex PCR; TCRdb stores in-frame clones only, minus some. The sample consists of just over 60,000 clones, under 80% of them appearing once. This clonotype originated in a man aged 55-75 years with acute or convalescent COVID-19. Sequenced sample: peripheral blood.

The CDR3 sequence: CAWMEGSNEQFF. The CDR3 DNA follows: TGTGCCTGGATGGAGGGGTCGAATGAGCAGTTCTTC. V gene TRBV30 combines with J gene TRBJ2-1; tentatively, D is TRBD2 (6 bases). The germline V gene has CDR1 GTSNPN and CDR2 SVGIG (reference sequence). With 4 bases removed from V and 7 bases from J, the gap between germline ends came to 11 bases. The CDR3 consists of 12 residues.